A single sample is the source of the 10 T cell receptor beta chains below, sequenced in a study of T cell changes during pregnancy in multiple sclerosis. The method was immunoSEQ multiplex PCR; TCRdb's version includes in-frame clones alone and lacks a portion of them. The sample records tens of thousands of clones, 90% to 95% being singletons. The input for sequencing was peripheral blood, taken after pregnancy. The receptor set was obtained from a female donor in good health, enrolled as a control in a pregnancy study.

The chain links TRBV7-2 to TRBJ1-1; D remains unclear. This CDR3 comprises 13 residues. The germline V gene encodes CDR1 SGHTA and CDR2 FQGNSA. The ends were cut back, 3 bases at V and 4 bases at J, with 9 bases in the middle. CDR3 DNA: TGTGCCAGCAGCTTCGATGCGGGCACTGAAGCTTTCTTT. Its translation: CASSFDAGTEAFF.

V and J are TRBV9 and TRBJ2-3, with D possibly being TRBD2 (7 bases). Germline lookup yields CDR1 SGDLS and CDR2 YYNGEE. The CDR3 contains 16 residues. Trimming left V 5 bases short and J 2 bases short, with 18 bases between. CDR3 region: CASSLGGRGPTDTQYF. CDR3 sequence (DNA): TGTGCCAGCAGTCTTGGAGGGCGGGGGCCCACAGATACGCAGTATTTT.

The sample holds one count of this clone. CDR3 residues: CASSFQENYNEQFF. The CDR3 DNA follows: TGTGCCAGCAGCTTTCAGGAAAACTACAATGAGCAGTTCTTC. The V call is TRBV11-3, the J call TRBJ2-1; no reliable D call. The germline CDR1 and CDR2 sequences are SGHNT and YENEEA. V shed 3 bases and J shed 3 bases, with 9 bases lying between them. This CDR3 comprises 14 residues. The full variable domain, rest sourced from reference TRBV11-3 and TRBJ2-1, is EAGVVQSPRYKIIEKKQPVAFWCNPISGHNTLYWYLQNLGQGPELLIRYENEEAVDDSQLPKDRFSAERLKGVDSTLKIQPAELGDSAVYLCASSFQENYNEQFFGPGTRLTVL.

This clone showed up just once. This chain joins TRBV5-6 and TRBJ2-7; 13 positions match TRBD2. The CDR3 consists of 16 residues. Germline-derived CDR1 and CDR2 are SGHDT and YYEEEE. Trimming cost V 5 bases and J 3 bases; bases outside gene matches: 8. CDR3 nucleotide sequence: TGTGCCAGCAGTCGGACTAGCGGGGGCGCACACTACGAGCAGTACTTC. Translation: CASSRTSGGAHYEQYF.

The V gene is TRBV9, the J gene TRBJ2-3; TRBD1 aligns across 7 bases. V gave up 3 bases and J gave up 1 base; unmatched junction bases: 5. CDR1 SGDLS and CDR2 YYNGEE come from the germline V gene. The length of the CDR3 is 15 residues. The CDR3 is CASSDRDSGTDTQYF. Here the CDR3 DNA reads TGTGCCAGCAGCGACCGGGACAGTGGCACAGATACGCAGTATTTT. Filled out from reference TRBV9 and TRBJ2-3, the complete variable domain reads DSGVTQTPKHLITATGQRVTLRCSPRSGDLSVYWYQQSLDQGLQFLIQYYNGEERAKGNILERFSAQQFPDLHSELNLSSLELGDSALYFCASSDRDSGTDTQYFGPGTRLTVL.

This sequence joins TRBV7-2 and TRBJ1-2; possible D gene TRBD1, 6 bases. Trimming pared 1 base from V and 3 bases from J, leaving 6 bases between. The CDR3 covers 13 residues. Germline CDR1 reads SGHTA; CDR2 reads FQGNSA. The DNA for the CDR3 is TGTGCCAGCAGCTTAGGGGGGCACTATGGCTACACCTTC. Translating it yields CASSLGGHYGYTF.

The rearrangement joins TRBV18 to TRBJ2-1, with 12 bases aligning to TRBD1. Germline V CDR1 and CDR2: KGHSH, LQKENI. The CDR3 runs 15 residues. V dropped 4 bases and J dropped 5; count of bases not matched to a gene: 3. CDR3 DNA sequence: TGTGCCAGCTCACAGGGACAGGGGGCCAACAATGAGCAGTTCTTC. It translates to CASSQGQGANNEQFF.

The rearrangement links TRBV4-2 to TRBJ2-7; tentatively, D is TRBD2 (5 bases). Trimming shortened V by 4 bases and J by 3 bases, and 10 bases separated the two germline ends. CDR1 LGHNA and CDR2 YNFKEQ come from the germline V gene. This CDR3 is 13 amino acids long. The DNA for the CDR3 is TGTGCCAGCAGCCCGACGGGAAGCTACGAGCAGTACTTC. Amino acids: CASSPTGSYEQYF.

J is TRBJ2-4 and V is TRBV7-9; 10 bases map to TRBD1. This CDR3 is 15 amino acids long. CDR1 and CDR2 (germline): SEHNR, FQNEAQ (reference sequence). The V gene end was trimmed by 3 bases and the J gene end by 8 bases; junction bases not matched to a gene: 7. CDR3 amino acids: CASSFDRGRAHIQYF. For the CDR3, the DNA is TGTGCCAGCAGCTTTGACAGGGGGCGCGCGCACATTCAGTACTTC.

The CDR3 sequence is CASSSGQQGGELFF. CDR3 sequence (DNA): TGTGCCAGCAGCTCGGGACAGCAAGGAGGGGAGCTGTTTTTT. J is TRBJ2-2 and V is TRBV5-4, with TRBD1 identical over 7 bases. Trimming cost V 3 bases and J 8 bases; bases outside gene matches: 7. Germline loops: CDR1 SGHNT, CDR2 YYREEE (reference sequence). The CDR3 covers 14 residues.